These T cell receptor beta chains were read from a single sample in a study of blood T cells in healthy people across ages. MiXCR, applied by TCRdb to the 5' RACE reads, yields one record per CDR3 protein. Of just under 550,000 distinct CDR3 sequences in the sample, approximately 25% were seen once. This same sample was also taken into another study, of T cells of mothers and their children.

The sequenced sample consisted of blood. Source of these receptors: a boy younger than 18 in good health. Each CDR3 is given with its conserved first and last residue. The order of the fields is J gene, V gene, D gene, clone size, CDR3 protein, CDR3 DNA. A D gene is named only where the DNA matches it firmly. A clone size is listed for some rows: how often the clone was seen (once, few, many), or a class if it is expanded.

TRBJ2-7 | TRBV25-1 | TRBD2 | few | CASSAGLAGSYEQYF | TGTGCCAGCAGTGCCGGACTAGCGGGCTCCTACGAGCAGTACTTC
TRBJ1-2 | TRBV29-1 | . | many | CSVDKALTGGGGYTF | TGCAGCGTTGATAAGGCGTTGACGGGGGGCGGGGGCTACACCTTC
TRBJ2-7 | TRBV12-3/TRBV12-4 | TRBD1 | . | CASSPERTGPSSYEQYF | TGTGCCAGCAGCCCAGAACGGACAGGGCCCAGCTCCTACGAGCAGTACTTC
TRBJ2-7 | TRBV7-9 | TRBD1 | once | CASMARDSTYEQYF | TGTGCCAGCATGGCCCGGGACAGTACCTACGAGCAGTACTTC
TRBJ2-5 | TRBV12-3/TRBV12-4 | . | many | CASSSGGETQYF | TGTGCCAGCAGCTCCGGCGGGGAGACCCAGTACTTC
TRBJ2-1 | TRBV5-1 | TRBD2 | . | CASSSGLAGGPNEQFF | TGCGCCAGCAGCAGTGGACTAGCGGGGGGGCCAAATGAGCAGTTCTTC
TRBJ2-7 | TRBV7-9 | TRBD2 | few | CASSSGTSGGVEQYF | TGTGCCAGCAGCTCCGGGACTAGCGGAGGCGTCGAGCAGTACTTC
TRBJ1-4 | TRBV4-3 | TRBD1 | few | CASSHHPTGTGAEKLFF | TGCGCCAGCAGCCACCACCCCACCGGGACAGGGGCTGAAAAACTGTTTTTT
TRBJ1-2 | TRBV12-3/TRBV12-4 | TRBD1 | many | CASSPLGQGNYGYTF | TGTGCCAGCAGTCCCTTAGGACAGGGGAACTATGGCTACACCTTC
TRBJ1-2 | TRBV29-1 | . | few | CSVDNNYGYTF | TGCAGCGTTGACAATAACTATGGCTACACCTTC
TRBJ2-7 | TRBV7-9 | . | . | CASSLVISHSGHEQYF | TGTGCCAGCAGCTTAGTGATTAGCCACTCGGGGCACGAGCAGTACTTC
TRBJ1-1 | TRBV29-1 | TRBD1 | . | CSAYRGPGTEAFF | TGCAGCGCCTACAGGGGGCCCGGCACTGAAGCTTTCTTT
TRBJ2-1 | TRBV7-2 | TRBD1 | few | CASSLGSQGSYNEQFF | TGTGCCAGCAGCTTAGGGTCACAGGGGTCCTACAATGAGCAGTTCTTC
TRBJ2-7 | TRBV29-1 | . | few | CSVEGPNSSYEQYF | TGCAGCGTTGAAGGCCCCAACAGCTCCTACGAGCAGTACTTC
TRBJ1-5 | TRBV20-1 | . | . | CSARDGLDQPQHF | TGCAGTGCTAGAGATGGGTTAGATCAGCCCCAGCATTTT
TRBJ2-1 | TRBV7-9 | TRBD2 | few | CASGSVRGTIEQFF | TGTGCCAGCGGCTCCGTTCGCGGGACTATCGAGCAGTTCTTC
TRBJ2-5 | TRBV12-3/TRBV12-4 | . | few | CASSLAPGRGGGLF | TGTGCCAGCAGTTTAGCGCCTGGGCGGGGCGGAGGTCTTTTC
TRBJ2-7 | TRBV20-1 | . | . | CSADGTEKYEQYF | TGCAGTGCAGACGGGACCGAAAAGTACGAGCAGTACTTC
TRBJ1-1 | TRBV12-3/TRBV12-4 | TRBD1 | few | CASSPLQGVKTEAFF | TGTGCCAGCAGCCCCTTACAGGGGGTCAAGACTGAAGCTTTCTTT
TRBJ2-7 | TRBV5-8 | TRBD1 | few | CASSPSGTGAHEQYF | TGTGCCAGCAGCCCCTCCGGGACAGGGGCCCACGAGCAGTACTTC
TRBJ2-1 | TRBV12-3/TRBV12-4 | . | few | CASSLLGLYEQFF | TGTGCCAGCAGTTTATTGGGACTTTATGAGCAGTTCTTC
TRBJ2-1 | TRBV5-1 | . | . | CASSSMSSYNEQFF | TGCGCCAGCAGCTCGATGAGCTCCTACAATGAGCAGTTCTTC
TRBJ2-7 | TRBV5-1 | TRBD2 | few | CASSLGGSSGKSYEQYF | TGCGCCAGCAGCTTGGGAGGCTCTAGCGGGAAATCCTACGAGCAGTACTTC
TRBJ2-3 | TRBV9 | TRBD1 | . | CASSSTGEQNLDTQYF | TGTGCCAGCAGCTCGACAGGGGAGCAGAATCTAGATACGCAGTATTTT
TRBJ1-1 | TRBV2 | . | few | CASSEGQGNGEAFF | TGTGCCAGCAGTGAAGGGCAGGGGAACGGTGAAGCTTTCTTT
TRBJ1-4 | TRBV7-9 | . | few | CASSFREADEKLFF | TGTGCCAGCAGCTTCAGGGAGGCTGATGAAAAACTGTTTTTT
TRBJ1-1 | TRBV29-1 | . | few | CSFRSQGVYTEAFF | TGCAGCTTCAGGTCACAAGGAGTGTACACTGAAGCTTTCTTT
TRBJ1-6 | TRBV27 | . | . | CASGLSGARGNSPLHF | TGTGCCAGCGGTTTATCGGGGGCGCGGGGTAATTCACCCCTCCACTTT
TRBJ2-2 | TRBV9 | . | once | CASQQGPDTGELFF | TGTGCCAGCCAACAGGGTCCCGACACCGGGGAGCTGTTTTTT
TRBJ2-2 | TRBV6-2/TRBV6-3 | TRBD1 | . | CASSYDRDRGRSTGELFF | TGTGCCAGCAGTTACGACCGGGACAGGGGGCGCAGCACCGGGGAGCTGTTTTTT
TRBJ2-5 | TRBV10-3 | . | . | CAISEETSWGTQYF | TGTGCCATCAGTGAGGAGACATCATGGGGGACCCAGTACTTC
TRBJ2-7 | TRBV7-2 | TRBD2 | . | CASSKLAGISYEQYF | TGTGCCAGCAGTAAATTAGCGGGGATCTCCTACGAGCAGTACTTC
TRBJ2-2 | TRBV14 | . | . | CASSQVAGSTGELFF | TGTGCCAGCAGCCAAGTAGCCGGGTCCACCGGGGAGCTGTTTTTT
TRBJ1-5 | TRBV7-2 | TRBD1 | . | CASSFGTGGRSNQPQHF | TGTGCCAGCAGCTTCGGGACAGGGGGTAGGAGCAATCAGCCCCAGCATTTT
TRBJ2-1 | TRBV20-1 | TRBD2 | . | CSASTGGLDNEQFF | TGCAGTGCCTCGACGGGAGGGCTCGACAATGAGCAGTTCTTC
TRBJ2-4 | TRBV13 | . | few | CASRNPGKYKNIQYF | TGTGCCAGCAGGAACCCAGGGAAATACAAAAACATTCAGTACTTC
TRBJ2-6 | TRBV6-4 | TRBD2 | . | CASNEGGANVLAF | TGTGCCAGCAATGAGGGAGGGGCCAACGTCCTGGCTTTC
TRBJ1-2 | TRBV7-2 | . | . | CASSLGTVNYGHTF | TGTGCCAGCAGCTTAGGTACCGTCAACTATGGCCACACCTTC
TRBJ1-4 | TRBV6-2/TRBV6-3 | . | few | CASSADRIEKLVFF | TGTGCCAGCAGCGCCGACCGGATAGAAAAACTCGTGTTTTTT
TRBJ2-5 | TRBV25-1 | . | many | CASSESGPQETQYF | TGTGCCAGCAGTGAAAGTGGGCCACAAGAGACCCAGTACTTC